Listed here are 19 T cell receptor beta chains from one sample, sequenced in a study of cytomegalovirus exposure and HLA in healthy donors. PCR amplification relied on 60 Vbeta primers (plus 13 Jbeta primers). The table came from immunoSEQ multiplex PCR; TCRdb's copy has only in-frame clones and leaves some out. The sample contains roughly 180,000 clones, approximately 85% of which appear only once. The sample consisted of PBMCs. Receptors originate from a man in his late teens or twenties in good health and CMV-seropositive.

The rearrangement links TRBV5-1 to TRBJ2-3, with 8 bases matching TRBD2. Losses at the gene ends were 0 bases for V and 2 bases for J; bases not matched to a gene: 8. The CDR3 has 17 residues. Germline CDR1 and CDR2: SGHRS and YFSETQ. CDR3 bases: TGCGCCAGCAGCTTGGTATCTCGGGGGGGGTTCACAGATACGCAGTATTTT. Its protein product is CASSLVSRGGFTDTQYF.

The rearrangement uses TRBV7-8 and TRBJ2-5; 8 bases agree with TRBD1. CDR3 length: 13 amino acids. J was trimmed by 11 bases and V by 5 bases; bases with no gene match: 10. Germline CDR1 is SGHVS and CDR2 is FQNEAQ. The CDR3 DNA sequence: TGTGCCAGCAGCGAAAGGACAGGGCGAGAGCAGTACTTC. Protein sequence: CASSERTGREQYF.

This rearrangement joins TRBV6-1 to TRBJ2-7; D may be TRBD1 (6 bases). CDR3 length: 14 amino acids. Trimming took off 4 bases at V and 2 bases at J, with 12 bases between the two ends. The germline CDR1 and CDR2 sequences are MNHNS and SASEGT. The CDR3 bases are TGTGCCAGCAGTGCCCTGACAGGAGCCTACGAGCAGTACTTC. It encodes CASSALTGAYEQYF.

The gene calls are TRBV6-1 and TRBJ2-7; the match to TRBD1 covers 7 bases. The ends lost 2 bases at V and 4 bases at J; junction bases unmatched: 8. This CDR3 is built from 15 residues. Germline lookup yields CDR1 MNHNS and CDR2 SASEGT. CDR3 in DNA: TGTGCCAGCAGTGAAACAACAGGGGCCGGATACGAGCAGTACTTC. Translating gives CASSETTGAGYEQYF.

The gene calls are TRBV5-1 and TRBJ1-2; maybe TRBD1 (6 bases). This CDR3 is 14 amino acids long. Trimming took 2 bases from V and 4 from J, leaving 12 bases between them. The V gene's germline CDR1 is SGHRS and CDR2 YFSETQ. The chain's CDR3 is CASSLRDTIYGYTF. CDR3 in DNA: TGCGCCAGCAGCTTACGGGACACCATCTATGGCTACACCTTC.

V usage is TRBV7-2 and J usage is TRBJ2-7; D uncertain. Trimming took 4 bases from V and 3 from J, leaving 7 bases between them. CDR3 length equals 12 residues. Germline V lookup: CDR1 SGHTA, CDR2 FQGNSA. CDR3 sequence (DNA): TGTGCCAGCAGCTCAGGCATCTACGAGCAGTACTTC. Translation: CASSSGIYEQYF.

J is TRBJ2-5 and V is TRBV7-6, with TRBD2 identical over 8 bases. V trimming: 1 base; J trimming: 2 bases; junction bases outside the gene matches: 6. The CDR3 runs to 16 residues. Per the germline V gene, CDR1 is SGHVS and CDR2 is FNYEAQ. The CDR3 nucleotides are TGTGCCAGCAGCTTAGTGGCGGCTAGCGGGCAAGAGACCCAGTACTTC. Encoded protein: CASSLVAASGQETQYF.

The chain carries TRBV4-1 and TRBJ1-3, with unresolved D. From germline, CDR1 is MGHRA and CDR2 YSYEKL. The CDR3 is 15 residues long. V dropped 0 bases and J dropped 0 bases, with 6 bases sitting between them. This CDR3 is CASSQDLSSGNTIYF. The CDR3 nucleotides read TGCGCCAGCAGCCAAGATCTAAGCTCTGGAAACACCATATATTTT.

The chain carries TRBV5-6 and TRBJ2-7; D is undetermined. Between the trimmed V and J ends, which lost 3 bases and 1 base, there was a span of 2 bases. Germline-derived CDR1 and CDR2 are SGHDT and YYEEEE. The CDR3 spans 11 residues. The CDR3 coding sequence is TGTGCCAGCAGCTCGTCCTACGAGCAGTACTTC. Its protein is CASSSSYEQYF.

The chain couples TRBV27 to TRBJ2-7, with TRBD1 matching over 9 bases. The germline V gene has CDR1 MNHEY and CDR2 SMNVEV (reference sequence). The CDR3 extends over 15 amino acids. Trimming removed 7 bases from V and 2 bases from J; junction bases left unmatched: 9. The CDR3 protein is CASTDRGQGPYEQYF. The CDR3 DNA sequence: TGTGCCAGCACTGATCGGGGACAGGGACCCTACGAGCAGTACTTC.

This clone showed up just once. This chain uses TRBV5-1 with TRBJ2-6, with D unclear. CDR1 is SGHRS, CDR2 YFSETQ, per germline. V gave up 4 bases and J gave up 1 base, with 12 bases separating them. This CDR3 comprises 16 residues. The CDR3: CASSPQLDSGANVLTF. In nucleotides, the CDR3 is TGCGCCAGCAGCCCTCAACTTGATTCTGGGGCCAACGTCCTGACTTTC.

The chain is built from TRBV4-1 and TRBJ1-2; D gene unclear. V gave up 0 bases and J gave up 10 bases, with 9 bases separating them. This CDR3 region has 12 residues. Germline CDR1 reads MGHRA; CDR2 reads YSYEKL. The CDR3 reads CASSQDNGVYTF. As DNA, the CDR3 is TGCGCCAGCAGCCAAGATAACGGTGTCTACACCTTC.

The rearrangement joins TRBV10-1 to TRBJ2-2, with 7 positions matching TRBD1. The CDR3 has 14 amino acids. V dropped 6 bases and J dropped 6; count of bases not matched to a gene: 7. Per germline, CDR1 WNHNN and CDR2 SYGVQD (reference sequence). CDR3 protein: CASRANRGAGELFF. CDR3 coding DNA: TGCGCCAGCAGGGCAAACAGGGGTGCCGGGGAGCTGTTTTTT.

The gene calls are TRBV5-1 and TRBJ2-3; D perhaps matches TRBD1 (5 bases). V shed 0 bases and J shed 0 bases, with 8 bases lying between them. CDR1 is SGHRS and CDR2 is YFSETQ in the germline V gene. This CDR3 spans 15 amino acids. The CDR3 protein is CASSLGQGSTDTQYF. Written as DNA, the CDR3 is TGCGCCAGCAGCTTGGGGCAGGGAAGCACAGATACGCAGTATTTT. The full variable domain, in which reference TRBV5-1 and TRBJ2-3 provide the parts outside the CDR3, is KAGVTQTPRYLIKTRGQQVTLSCSPISGHRSVSWYQQTPGQGLQFLFEYFSETQRNKGNFPGRFSGRQFSNSRSEMNVSTLELGDSALYLCASSLGQGSTDTQYFGPGTRLTVL.

This chain links TRBV9 with TRBJ2-2; 7 positions match TRBD2. The ends lost 1 base at V and 5 bases at J; junction bases unmatched: 8. The length of the CDR3 is 16 residues. The germline V gene encodes CDR1 SGDLS and CDR2 YYNGEE. The DNA of the CDR3 is TGTGCCAGCAGCGTATCGAGCGGGGCCAAGACCGGGGAGCTGTTTTTT. Translating it yields CASSVSSGAKTGELFF.

The chain has TRBV2 and TRBJ1-5; 7 bases match TRBD1. The ends lost 4 bases at V and 6 bases at J; junction bases unmatched: 9. CDR1 is SNHLY, CDR2 FYNNEI, per germline. The CDR3 spans 15 residues. The DNA of the CDR3 is TGTGCCAGCAGTGTTTATTCAGGGGGAGGTCAGCCCCAGCATTTT. Its protein product is CASSVYSGGGQPQHF.

This clone appeared a few times. This rearrangement joins TRBV21-1 to TRBJ2-7; no check of the table's D call, TRBD2, against the DNA was made. TRBV21-1 has pseudogene status. The CDR3 is 13 residues long. The CDR3 nucleotides read TGTGCCAGCAGCGTCCGGGGTCCCTACGAGCAGTACTTC. It encodes CASSVRGPYEQYF.

The chain employs TRBV19 and TRBJ1-5; 10 positions agree with TRBD1. V was pared by 3 bases and J by 4 bases, with 6 bases of the junction left unmatched. The CDR3 covers 16 residues. In germline, CDR1 is LNHDA, CDR2 SQIVND (reference sequence). CDR3 region: CASSMGTGVSNQPQHF. As DNA, the CDR3 is TGTGCCAGTAGTATGGGGACAGGGGTTTCGAATCAGCCCCAGCATTTT.

The chain employs TRBV11-2 and TRBJ2-5; a possible D gene is TRBD2 (5 bases). Germline V gene lookup returns CDR1 SGHAT and CDR2 FQNNGV. V was trimmed by 1 base and J by 1 base, leaving 19 bases between them. The CDR3 extends over 18 amino acids. The CDR3 bases are TGTGCCAGCAGCTTAGTACAGAGTCTACTAGGGCCCCAAGAGACCCAGTACTTC. Translated: CASSLVQSLLGPQETQYF.